This entry concerns a single T cell receptor beta chain. The antigen remains undetermined. This sample was taken from a study of OX40 agonist ivuxolimab in advanced cancers. Study background: Patients were over 65% male with ages about 20 to 79, mean roughly 64. Findings of the study overall: More expanded clones were found, on average, in CD8+ than in CD4+ T cells.

Profiling relied on immunoSEQ multiplex PCR, and the TCRdb table lists in-frame clones only, not all of them. The sample carries about 98,000 clones, about 88% recorded once. Sequenced material: CD4+ or CD8+ T cells sorted from blood, taken in a trial of the OX40 agonist ivuxolimab. The TCR was taken from an adult with an advanced solid tumor such as melanoma, head and neck, liver or kidney cancer.

Written as DNA, the CDR3 is TGTGCCAGCAGCTTAGGGATTCACGACACTGAAGCTTTCTTT. Translation: CASSLGIHDTEAFF. The chain joins TRBV7-9 to TRBJ1-1; D is unresolved. Deletions cut 1 base from V and 3 bases from J, with 9 bases between. This CDR3 has 14 amino acids. CDR1 is SEHNR and CDR2 is FQNEAQ in the germline V gene (reference sequence).